The clone carrying this T cell receptor (beta chain) was counted ten times or more. The data belong to a study of T cells in Graves' hyperthyroidism and ophthalmopathy. Study information: Prior to any treatment, at the point of initial diagnosis, peripheral blood was collected.

TCR beta CDR3 regions were amplified from RNA transcripts. HTBI primers were used for first-round RT-PCR of the TCR CDR3. TCRdb used MiXCR to reprocess the multiplex PCR reads, holding one entry per CDR3 protein. Among a few hundred thousand distinct CDR3 sequences listed, about 18% were seen once. The CDR3 spans 13 residues. Germline loops: CDR1 SGHTA, CDR2 FQGTGA. Trimming left V 8 bases short and J 7 bases short, with 17 bases between. This clonotype was obtained from a woman aged 55-69 years with Graves' ophthalmopathy. The sequencing sample was made of blood. The chain joins TRBV7-3 to TRBJ1-1; D might be TRBD1 (5 bases). The CDR3 sequence is CASSGDPSGEAFF. CDR3 sequence (DNA): TGTGCCAGCTCGGGGGACCCTTCGGGTGAAGCTTTCTTT.